The 14 T cell receptor beta chains below all came from one sample that was sequenced in a study of T-cell reconstitution after alpha-beta-depleted transplantation in children. The TCRbeta library incorporated unique molecular identifiers. From the PCR reads, TCRdb called clonotypes with MiXCR, one entry per CDR3 protein. The data contain some 340,000 distinct CDR3 sequences, 10% of them singletons. The sample in question was PBMCs from the stem cell graft donor, obtained from the stem cell graft. All receptors derive from a human donor who donated a stem cell graft to a child with acute lymphoblastic leukemia.

This clonotype was found a few times. The V and J genes are TRBV20-1 and TRBJ2-1; a weak D match, TRBD1 (7 bases). Germline V gene sequence: CDR1 DFQATT, CDR2 SNEGSKA (reference sequence). The CDR3 totals 15 residues. The V and J ends lost 3 bases and 4 bases respectively, with 16 bases between them. CDR3 sequence: CSASAGQEGYNEQFF. CDR3 DNA: TGCAGTGCTAGTGCCGGACAGGAGGGATACAATGAGCAGTTCTTC.

In its sample, this clonotype was seen a few times. The chain carries TRBV11-2 and TRBJ1-2; D might be TRBD1 (6 bases). Germline V gives CDR1 SGHAT, CDR2 FQNNGV. CDR3 length equals 16 residues. Trimming took off 4 bases at V and 4 bases at J, with 19 bases between the two ends. CDR3 region: CASSSTSGVPPYGYTF. For the CDR3, the DNA is TGTGCCAGCAGCTCCACTTCAGGGGTCCCCCCCTATGGCTACACCTTC.

V and J are TRBV12-3 or TRBV12-4 and TRBJ1-1, with D maybe TRBD1 (5 bases). V was trimmed by 6 bases and J by 1 base, leaving 12 bases between them. This CDR3 is 14 amino acids long. This CDR3 is CASRSGRRNTEAFF. CDR3 nucleotides: TGTGCCAGCAGGTCGGGACGGCGGAACACTGAAGCTTTCTTT.

This clonotype has only a few counts. V and J are TRBV18 and TRBJ2-7; the match to TRBD2 covers 9 bases. The J segment lost 4 bases and the V segment lost 6 bases, leaving 7 bases of the junction unmatched. CDR3 length equals 14 residues. Germline-derived CDR1 and CDR2 are KGHSH and LQKENI. The CDR3 DNA is TGTGCCAGCTCTCCTAGCGGGAACAATTACGAGCAGTACTTC. The encoded protein is CASSPSGNNYEQYF.

A few counts support this clonotype. CDR3 sequence (DNA): TGTGCCACCAGCAGAGCCCCCGGGGCTTGGGAGTACTTC. This encodes CATSRAPGAWEYF. The chain combines TRBV15 with TRBJ2-5; D tentatively reads TRBD1 or TRBD2 (5 bases each). V was clipped by 1 base and J by 12 bases, with 15 bases between them. This CDR3 is 13 amino acids long. Germline-derived CDR1 and CDR2 are LNHNV and YYDKDF (reference sequence).

The table lists this clonotype with many counts. The CDR3, as DNA: TGTGCCAGCAGCTCCGGGCCGAACTACGAGCAGTACTTC. Protein sequence: CASSSGPNYEQYF. The rearrangement links TRBV6-1 to TRBJ2-7, with D unclear. Germline V gene data show CDR1 as MNHNS and CDR2 as SASEGT. This CDR3 has 13 amino acids. The V and J ends lost 6 bases and 3 bases respectively, with 12 bases between them.

This clonotype turned up a few times. The CDR3 spells CSARGWEAGENSPLHF. Here the CDR3 DNA reads TGCAGTGCTAGAGGTTGGGAGGCAGGGGAAAATTCACCCCTCCACTTT. The chain couples TRBV20-1 to TRBJ1-6, with D maybe TRBD1 (6 bases). The germline CDR1 and CDR2 sequences are DFQATT and SNEGSKA (reference sequence). The CDR3 consists of 16 residues. V dropped 1 base and J dropped 7 bases, with 17 bases sitting between them.

The table lists this clonotype with many counts. The rearrangement joins TRBV20-1 to TRBJ2-1, with TRBD2 as a possible D gene (6 bases). This CDR3 is built from 15 residues. The germline CDR1 and CDR2 sequences are DFQATT and SNEGSKA (reference sequence). Between the trimmed V and J ends, which lost 2 bases and 2 bases, there was a span of 13 bases. CDR3 DNA sequence: TGCAGTGCTAGACGGCGGGACGCGGCCTACAATGAGCAGTTCTTC. It translates to CSARRRDAAYNEQFF.

The rearrangement joins TRBV20-1 to TRBJ1-2; TRBD1 matches at 9 bases. The CDR3 sequence is 13 residues long. The V segment lost 5 bases and the J segment 8 bases; nucleotides outside the gene matches: 9. Germline CDR1 and CDR2: DFQATT and SNEGSKA (reference sequence). The CDR3 DNA is TGCAGTGCTCTTGACAGGGGGTGGCAGGGCTACACCTTC. Translating gives CSALDRGWQGYTF.

The table lists this clonotype with many counts. The rearrangement uses TRBV20-1 and TRBJ2-2; 12 bases align to TRBD2. Per germline, CDR1 DFQATT and CDR2 SNEGSKA (reference sequence). V trimming: 6 bases; J trimming: 2 bases; junction bases outside the gene matches: 7. The CDR3 consists of 16 residues. The CDR3 DNA sequence: TGCAGTGCCCGCACTAGCGGGAGGCCAAACACCGGGGAGCTGTTTTTT. It encodes CSARTSGRPNTGELFF.

V and J are TRBV3-1 and TRBJ2-7, with a possible D match to TRBD2 (6 bases). V shed 5 bases and J shed 7 bases, with 18 bases lying between them. Germline loops: CDR1 LGHDT, CDR2 YNNKEL (reference sequence). The CDR3 is made up of 14 amino acids. The CDR3: CASSTRGTLGEQYF. The CDR3 nucleotides are TGTGCCAGCAGCACCCGGGGGACCTTGGGGGAGCAGTACTTC.

This clonotype was counted between two and nine times. The chain couples TRBV12-3 or TRBV12-4 to TRBJ2-1; 8 bases map to TRBD2. With V trimmed by 7 bases and J by 6 bases, 17 bases remained unmatched. CDR3 length: 17 residues. The CDR3 region has the DNA TGTGCCAGCACCCCAAGAACGGGAGGGCCATACGGCAATGAGCAGTTCTTC. Residues: CASTPRTGGPYGNEQFF.

This clonotype was seen more than once but under ten times. The chain is built from TRBV20-1 and TRBJ1-5, with D perhaps TRBD1 (6 bases). The V and J ends lost 5 bases and 5 bases respectively, with 13 bases between them. The CDR3 extends over 13 amino acids. CDR1 DFQATT and CDR2 SNEGSKA come from the germline V gene (reference sequence). The CDR3 reads CSAPPGGDQPQHF. The CDR3 DNA is TGCAGTGCTCCCCCCGGGGGCGATCAGCCCCAGCATTTT.

This clonotype was detected only a few times. The genes are TRBV5-1 and TRBJ1-5, with TRBD1 matching over 8 bases. The CDR3 is 14 residues long. CDR1 and CDR2 (germline): SGHRS, YFSETQ. The ends lost 0 bases at V and 5 bases at J; junction bases unmatched: 1. Written as DNA, the CDR3 is TGCGCCAGCAGCTTGGAACAGGGGGATCAGCCCCAGCATTTT. It specifies CASSLEQGDQPQHF.